Below are 9 T cell receptor beta chains sequenced from a single sample in a study of T cell responses to AZD1222 COVID-19 vaccine. Sequencing used immunoSEQ multiplex PCR; TCRdb keeps in-frame clones, though not all of them. The data contain roughly 110,000 clones, about 85% of them singletons. Here the sequenced sample was peripheral blood, taken on day 0 of AZD1222 vaccination. The receptors were sampled from an adult in good health.

The J gene is TRBJ2-7, the V gene TRBV6-5; D gene unclear. The germline V gene has CDR1 MNHEY and CDR2 SVGAGI. Trimming removed 10 bases at V and 4 bases at J, with 20 bases between. CDR3 length: 14 amino acids. CDR3 nucleotide sequence: TGTGCCACACGCGTCCAGGAGCCCACATACGAGCAGTACTTC. This encodes CATRVQEPTYEQYF.

The chain links TRBV28 to TRBJ2-3; D ambiguous. Germline lookup yields CDR1 MDHEN and CDR2 SYDVKM. This CDR3 has 14 amino acids. Trimming stripped 8 bases from V and 0 bases from J, with 12 bases between. The CDR3 nucleotides are TGTGCCAGCTCTCAAGATGCCAGCACAGATACGCAGTATTTT. Its translation is CASSQDASTDTQYF. Full variable domain (missing parts from reference TRBV28 and TRBJ2-3): DVKVTQSSRYLVKRTGEKVFLECVQDMDHENMFWYRQDPGLGLRLIYFSYDVKMKEKGDIPEGYSVSREKKERFSLILESASTNQTSMYLCASSQDASTDTQYFGPGTRLTVL.

The chain combines TRBV6-2 or TRBV6-3 with TRBJ2-5; no clear D gene. Trimming cost V 2 bases and J 4 bases, with 11 bases left between them. The CDR3 is 14 amino acids. The V gene's germline CDR1 is MNHEY and CDR2 SVGEGT. CDR3 in DNA: TGTGCCAGCAGTTACACCCCCGCCAGAGAGACCCAGTACTTC. The encoded protein is CASSYTPARETQYF.

In DNA form, the CDR3 reads TGTGCCAGCAGCTTTCCAGAGACCCAGTACTTC. Translation: CASSFPETQYF. The chain uses TRBV7-9 and TRBJ2-5; no clear D gene. This CDR3 contains 11 residues. Germline V CDR1 and CDR2: SEHNR, FQNEAQ (reference sequence). The V end lost 3 bases, the J end lost 4 bases, and 3 bases lay between the germline ends. The whole variable domain, remainder taken from reference TRBV7-9 and TRBJ2-5, is DTGVSQNPRHKITKRGQNVTFRCDPISEHNRLYWYRQTLGQGPEFLTYFQNEAQLEKSRLLSDRFSAERPKGSFSTLEIQRTEQGDSAMYLCASSFPETQYFGPGTRLLVL.

The chain uses TRBV25-1 and TRBJ1-2, with a tentative D call TRBD1 (6 bases). Per the germline V gene, CDR1 is MGHDK and CDR2 is SYGVNS. With 6 bases removed from V and 0 bases from J, the gap between germline ends came to 14 bases. This CDR3 is built from 15 residues. The chain's CDR3 is CASRAHGGTNYGYTF. The CDR3 DNA reads as TGTGCCAGCAGGGCCCACGGGGGCACTAACTATGGCTACACCTTC.

In this sample, this clone turned up a few times. The rearrangement uses TRBV5-4 and TRBJ2-7; D unresolved. This CDR3 spans 12 amino acids. Per germline, CDR1 SGHNT and CDR2 YYREEE (reference sequence). V lost 2 bases to trimming and J lost 3 bases, with 6 bases between them. CDR3 sequence (DNA): TGTGCCAGCAGCTTACAAGACTACGAGCAGTACTTC. It encodes CASSLQDYEQYF.

The genes are TRBV7-2 and TRBJ2-1; TRBD1 aligns across 9 bases. Germline V gives CDR1 SGHTA, CDR2 FQGNSA. Unmatched junction bases numbered 6, after V lost 5 bases and J lost 10 bases. The CDR3 covers 13 residues. The DNA of the CDR3 is TGTGCCAGCAGCGCCCGACAGGGGGGCGAGCAGTTCTTC. It codes for CASSARQGGEQFF. Combining the CDR3 with reference TRBV7-2 and TRBJ2-1 gives the whole variable domain GAGVSQSPSNKVTEKGKDVELRCDPISGHTALYWYRQSLGQGLEFLIYFQGNSAPDKSGLPSDRFSAERTGGSVSTLTIQRTQQEDSAVYLCASSARQGGEQFFGPGTRLTVL.

J is TRBJ1-1 and V is TRBV6-1; D might be TRBD1 (6 bases). Germline values: CDR1 MNHNS, CDR2 SASEGT. Trimming cost V 2 bases and J 7 bases, with 8 bases left between them. The CDR3 is 12 residues long. CDR3 residues: CASSEQGIEAFF. The DNA for the CDR3 is TGTGCCAGCAGTGAACAGGGGATTGAAGCTTTCTTT.

As for this clone: Other DNA sequences in the same sample also yield this CDR3. The V and J genes are TRBV7-2 and TRBJ2-1; D ambiguous. The germline V gene has CDR1 SGHTA and CDR2 FQGNSA. This CDR3 spans 14 amino acids. V gave up 3 bases and J gave up 4 bases, with 10 bases separating them. The CDR3 is CASSLGGGYNEQFF. CDR3 sequence (DNA): TGTGCCAGCAGCTTGGGCGGTGGGTACAATGAGCAGTTCTTC.